This T cell receptor beta chain was found in a study of T cells in Graves' hyperthyroidism and ophthalmopathy. Across the whole study: Before treatment of any kind, peripheral blood was taken at initial diagnosis.

CDR1 is GTSNPN and CDR2 is SVGIG in the germline V gene (reference sequence). V shed 3 bases and J 7 bases; nucleotides not matched to a gene: 5. The CDR3 is 15 residues long. PBMCs were obtained from roughly 10 ml fresh peripheral blood. This clonotype was seen many times. Its antigen is unknown. Amplification of TCR beta CDR3 regions was performed using RNA transcripts as template. When the TCR CDR3 underwent first-round RT-PCR, the HTBI primer set was used. In TCRdb, the multiplex PCR reads were re-called with MiXCR into one record per CDR3 protein. The data show about 260,000 distinct CDR3 sequences, with 20% to 30% seen just once and approximately 25% held by the top ten. Study-level results: Ophthalmopathy got predicted by the model a median approximately 6 months before its onset.

This chain joins TRBV30 and TRBJ2-2, with TRBD2 identical over 13 bases. Sequencing was done on a sample of blood. This receptor was identified in a man aged 35 to 55 with Graves' hyperthyroidism that later progressed to Graves' ophthalmopathy. The CDR3 here is CAWSGLAGVSGELFF. Here the CDR3 DNA reads TGTGCCTGGAGCGGACTAGCGGGAGTTAGCGGGGAGCTGTTTTTT.